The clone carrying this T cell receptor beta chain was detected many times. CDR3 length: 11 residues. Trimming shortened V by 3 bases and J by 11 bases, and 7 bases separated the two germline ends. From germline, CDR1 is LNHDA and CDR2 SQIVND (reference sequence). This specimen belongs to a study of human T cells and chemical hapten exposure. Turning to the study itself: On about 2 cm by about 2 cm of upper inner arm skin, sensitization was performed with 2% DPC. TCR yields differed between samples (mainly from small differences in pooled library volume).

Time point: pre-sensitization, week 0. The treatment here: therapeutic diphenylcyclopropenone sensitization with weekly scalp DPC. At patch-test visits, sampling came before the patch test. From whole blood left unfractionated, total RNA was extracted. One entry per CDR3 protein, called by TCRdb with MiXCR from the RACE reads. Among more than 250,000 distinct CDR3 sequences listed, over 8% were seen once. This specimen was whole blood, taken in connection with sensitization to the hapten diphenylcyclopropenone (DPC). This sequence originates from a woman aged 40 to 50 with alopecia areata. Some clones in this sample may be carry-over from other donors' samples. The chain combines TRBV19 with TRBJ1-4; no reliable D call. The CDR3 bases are TGTGCCAGTAGTATTGGTGGGAAACTGTTTTTT. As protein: CASSIGGKLFF.